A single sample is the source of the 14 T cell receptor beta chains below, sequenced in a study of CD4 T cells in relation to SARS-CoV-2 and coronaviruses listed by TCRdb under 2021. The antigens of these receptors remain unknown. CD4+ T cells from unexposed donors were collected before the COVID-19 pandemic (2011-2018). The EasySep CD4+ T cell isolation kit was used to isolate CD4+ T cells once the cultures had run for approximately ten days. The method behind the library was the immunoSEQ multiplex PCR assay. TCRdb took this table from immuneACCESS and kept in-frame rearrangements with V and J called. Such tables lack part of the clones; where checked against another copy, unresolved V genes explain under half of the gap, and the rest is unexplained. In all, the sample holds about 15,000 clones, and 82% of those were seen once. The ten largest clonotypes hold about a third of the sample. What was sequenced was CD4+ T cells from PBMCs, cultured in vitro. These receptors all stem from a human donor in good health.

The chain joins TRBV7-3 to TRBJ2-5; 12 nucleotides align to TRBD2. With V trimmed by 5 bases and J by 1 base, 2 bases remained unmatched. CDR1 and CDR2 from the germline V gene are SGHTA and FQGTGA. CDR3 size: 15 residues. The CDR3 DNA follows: TGTGCCAGCAGCCCGGGACTAGCGGGCCAAGAGACCCAGTACTTC. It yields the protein CASSPGLAGQETQYF.

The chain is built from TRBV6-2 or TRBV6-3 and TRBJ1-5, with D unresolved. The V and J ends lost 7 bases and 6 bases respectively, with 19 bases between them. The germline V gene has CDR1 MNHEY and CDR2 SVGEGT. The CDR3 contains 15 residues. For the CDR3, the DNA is TGTGCCAGCACCCCGACCGGGCTTTGGGGTCAGCCCCAGCATTTT. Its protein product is CASTPTGLWGQPQHF.

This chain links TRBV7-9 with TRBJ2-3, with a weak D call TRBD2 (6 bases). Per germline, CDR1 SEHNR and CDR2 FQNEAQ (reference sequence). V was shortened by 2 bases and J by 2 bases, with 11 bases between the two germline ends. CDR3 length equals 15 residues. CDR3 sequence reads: CASSLRGENTDTQYF. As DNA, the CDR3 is TGTGCCAGCAGCTTACGCGGGGAAAACACAGATACGCAGTATTTT.

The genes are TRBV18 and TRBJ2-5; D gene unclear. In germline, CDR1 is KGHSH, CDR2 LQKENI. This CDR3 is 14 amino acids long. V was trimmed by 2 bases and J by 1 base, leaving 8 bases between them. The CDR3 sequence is CASSPGRSQETQYF. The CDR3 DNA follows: TGTGCCAGCTCACCAGGGCGGAGCCAAGAGACCCAGTACTTC.

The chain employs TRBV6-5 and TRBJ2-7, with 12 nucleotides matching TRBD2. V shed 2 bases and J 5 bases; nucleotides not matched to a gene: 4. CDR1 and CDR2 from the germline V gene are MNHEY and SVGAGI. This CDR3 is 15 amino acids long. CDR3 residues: CASSYRGLAGHEQYF. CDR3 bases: TGTGCCAGCAGTTACAGGGGACTAGCGGGTCACGAGCAGTACTTC.

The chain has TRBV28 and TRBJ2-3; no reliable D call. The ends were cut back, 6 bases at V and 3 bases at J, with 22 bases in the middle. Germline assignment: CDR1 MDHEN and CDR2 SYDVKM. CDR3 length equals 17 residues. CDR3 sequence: CASSPPVRWRATDTQYF. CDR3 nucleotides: TGTGCCAGCAGCCCCCCCGTCCGCTGGCGCGCAACAGATACGCAGTATTTT.

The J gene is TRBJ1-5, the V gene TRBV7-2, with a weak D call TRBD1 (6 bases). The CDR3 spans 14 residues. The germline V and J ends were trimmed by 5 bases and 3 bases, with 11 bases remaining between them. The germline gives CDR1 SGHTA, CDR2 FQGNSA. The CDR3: CASSPAGDNQPQHF. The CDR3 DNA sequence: TGTGCCAGCAGCCCGGCAGGGGACAATCAGCCCCAGCATTTT.

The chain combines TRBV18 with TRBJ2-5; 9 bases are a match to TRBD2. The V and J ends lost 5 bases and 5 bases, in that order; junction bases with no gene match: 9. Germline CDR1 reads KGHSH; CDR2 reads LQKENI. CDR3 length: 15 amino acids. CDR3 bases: TGTGCCAGCTCAACGCCGGGACTAGCCTTGGAGACCCAGTACTTC. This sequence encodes CASSTPGLALETQYF.

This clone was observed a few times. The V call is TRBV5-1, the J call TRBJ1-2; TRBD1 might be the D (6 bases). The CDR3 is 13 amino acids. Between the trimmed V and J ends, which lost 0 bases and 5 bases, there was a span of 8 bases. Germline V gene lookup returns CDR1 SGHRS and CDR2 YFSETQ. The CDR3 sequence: CASSLDTGYGYTF. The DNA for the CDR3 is TGCGCCAGCAGCTTGGATACAGGGTATGGCTACACCTTC.

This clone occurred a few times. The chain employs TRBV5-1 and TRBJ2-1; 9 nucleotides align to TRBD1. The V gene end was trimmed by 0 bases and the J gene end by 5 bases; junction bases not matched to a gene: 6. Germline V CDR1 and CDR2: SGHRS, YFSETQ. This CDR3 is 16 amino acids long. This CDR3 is CASSLGTGAGDNEQFF. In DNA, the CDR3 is TGCGCCAGCAGCTTGGGGACAGGGGCCGGGGACAATGAGCAGTTCTTC.

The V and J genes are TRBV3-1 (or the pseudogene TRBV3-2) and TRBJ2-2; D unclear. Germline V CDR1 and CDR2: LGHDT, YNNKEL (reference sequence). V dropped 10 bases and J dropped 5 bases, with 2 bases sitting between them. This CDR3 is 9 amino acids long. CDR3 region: CATTGELFF. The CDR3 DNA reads TGTGCCACAACCGGGGAGCTGTTTTTT.

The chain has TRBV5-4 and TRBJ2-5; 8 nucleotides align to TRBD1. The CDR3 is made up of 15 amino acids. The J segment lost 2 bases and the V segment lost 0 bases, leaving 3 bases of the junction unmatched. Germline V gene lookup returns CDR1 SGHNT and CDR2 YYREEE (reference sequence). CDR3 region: CASSLAGTGQETQYF. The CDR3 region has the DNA TGTGCCAGCAGCTTGGCCGGGACAGGACAAGAGACCCAGTACTTC. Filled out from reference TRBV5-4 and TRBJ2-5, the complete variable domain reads ETGVTQSPTHLIKTRGQQVTLRCSSQSGHNTVSWYQQALGQGPQFIFQYYREEENGRGNFPPRFSGLQFPNYSSELNVNALELDDSALYLCASSLAGTGQETQYFGPGTRLLVL.

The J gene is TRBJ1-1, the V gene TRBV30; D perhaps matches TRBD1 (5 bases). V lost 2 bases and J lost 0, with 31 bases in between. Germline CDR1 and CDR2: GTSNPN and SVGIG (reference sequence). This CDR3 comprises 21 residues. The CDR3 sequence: CAWSQPSWGFRDGDMNTEAFF. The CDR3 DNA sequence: TGTGCCTGGAGTCAGCCCTCATGGGGGTTCCGGGACGGAGATATGAACACTGAAGCTTTCTTT.

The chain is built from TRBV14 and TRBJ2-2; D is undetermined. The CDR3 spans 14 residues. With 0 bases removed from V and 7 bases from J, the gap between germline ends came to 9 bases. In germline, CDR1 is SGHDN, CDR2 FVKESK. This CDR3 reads CASSQDLRVGELFF. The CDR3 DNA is TGTGCCAGCAGCCAAGATTTAAGGGTCGGGGAGCTGTTTTTT.